Below are 18 T cell receptor beta chains sequenced from a single sample in a study of beta chain features in type 1 diabetes. No antigen has been identified for these receptors. General study findings and limits: For Type 1 diabetes patients, all four CD4+ subsets carried TCRB CDR3s that were moderately but significantly shorter.

Expressed TCRB transcripts got sequenced, as all isolated RNA was reverse transcribed. Sequencing was performed with immunoSEQ multiplex PCR; in TCRdb, only in-frame clones are kept and a portion is missing. The table has about 280,000 clones, over 14% seen once. Sequenced: naive CD4+ T cells from blood. Receptor source: a man aged 18 to 30 with type 1 diabetes.

This clone was counted between two and nine times. The V call is TRBV5-1, the J call TRBJ2-1; no definite D call. The CDR3 has 11 residues. The germline gives CDR1 SGHRS, CDR2 YFSETQ. The germline V and J ends were trimmed by 5 bases and 7 bases, with 7 bases remaining between them. CDR3 DNA: TGCGCCAGCAGATCAGCGAATGAGCAGTTCTTC. Amino acid sequence: CASRSANEQFF.

This clone was recorded a few times. This chain uses TRBV7-9 with TRBJ2-2; 8 bases line up with TRBD1. V shed 3 bases, J shed 4 bases, and the junction held 7 bases outside the gene matches. Germline CDR1 SEHNR, CDR2 FQNEAQ (reference sequence). CDR3 length equals 16 residues. CDR3 loop: CASSLARGRGTGELFF. Written as DNA, the CDR3 is TGTGCCAGCAGCTTGGCCAGGGGGCGCGGCACCGGGGAGCTGTTTTTT.

This clone has only a few counts. V is TRBV6-5 and J is TRBJ2-7; 8 bases line up with TRBD2. Trimming at V came to 0 bases and at J to 3 bases, leaving 7 bases not matched to a gene. Germline assignment: CDR1 MNHEY and CDR2 SVGAGI. CDR3 size: 16 residues. The CDR3 sequence is CASSYSVSGGHYEQYF. The CDR3 nucleotides are TGTGCCAGCAGTTACTCGGTCAGCGGGGGACACTACGAGCAGTACTTC.

This chain links TRBV19 with TRBJ1-2; 9 bases map to TRBD1. V lost 5 bases, J lost 4 bases, and 5 bases stayed unmatched. CDR3 length: 14 amino acids. Germline loops: CDR1 LNHDA, CDR2 SQIVND (reference sequence). In DNA form, the CDR3 reads TGTGCCAGTAGTGGGACAGGGATAGGCTATGGCTACACCTTC. Protein sequence: CASSGTGIGYGYTF.

This chain connects TRBV10-3 to TRBJ2-7; D gene ambiguous. Between the trimmed V and J ends, which lost 4 bases and 0 bases, there was a span of 7 bases. This CDR3 contains 13 residues. Germline V lookup: CDR1 ENHRY, CDR2 SYGVKD. CDR3 protein: CAISAADSYEQYF. CDR3 in DNA: TGTGCCATCAGTGCGGCGGACTCCTACGAGCAGTACTTC.

The V gene is TRBV7-9, the J gene TRBJ1-1; D is perhaps TRBD1 (5 bases). V gave up 0 bases and J gave up 1 base, with 6 bases separating them. This CDR3 contains 14 residues. Germline V lookup: CDR1 SEHNR, CDR2 FQNEAQ (reference sequence). The CDR3 protein is CASSLAGGNTEAFF. CDR3 bases: TGTGCCAGCAGCTTAGCGGGGGGGAACACTGAAGCTTTCTTT.

A note on this clone: Germline is not matched at one junction end, which may reflect a read error. The chain uses TRBV28 and TRBJ2-7; 7 bases fit TRBD2. Germline V gene lookup returns CDR1 MDHEN and CDR2 SYDVKM. The CDR3 consists of 16 residues. The CDR3 nucleotides are TGTGCCAGCAGTTTATCAGGGTACGTCGAGCGGGGACTTGGTAGCTTC. Translated: CASSLSGYVERGLGSF.

This rearrangement joins TRBV30 to TRBJ2-5; 7 nucleotides line up with TRBD1. The CDR3 covers 13 residues. V shed 2 bases, J shed 4 bases, and the junction held 4 bases outside the gene matches. CDR1 and CDR2 from the germline V gene are GTSNPN and SVGIG (reference sequence). CDR3 residues: CAWSLTGRETQYF. The CDR3 bases are TGTGCCTGGAGTCTGACAGGGCGAGAGACCCAGTACTTC.

This clone was detected only a few times. The chain has TRBV4-2 and TRBJ2-1; 8 nucleotides align to TRBD1. Per the germline V gene, CDR1 is LGHNA and CDR2 is YNFKEQ. The CDR3 is 14 amino acids. V shed 7 bases and J 7 bases; nucleotides not matched to a gene: 9. This CDR3 is CASTSRGLGNEQFF. The CDR3 DNA reads TGTGCCAGCACTTCCAGGGGGCTGGGAAATGAGCAGTTCTTC.

This clone was detected only a few times. J is TRBJ2-7 and V is TRBV6-1; D is perhaps TRBD1 (5 bases). CDR3 length: 15 residues. Trimming shortened V by 7 bases and J by 11 bases, and 27 bases separated the two germline ends. CDR1 is MNHNS, CDR2 SASEGT, per germline. The CDR3, as DNA: TGTGCCAGCACCGATGGGGCGGTGGGCAGATTGTTGGAGTACTTC. Its translation is CASTDGAVGRLLEYF.

V usage is TRBV11-1 and J usage is TRBJ2-7; possibly TRBD1 for D (6 bases). The germline gives CDR1 SGHAT, CDR2 FQDESV (reference sequence). This CDR3 is 16 amino acids long. V lost 2 bases to trimming and J lost 0 bases, with 14 bases between them. The CDR3 bases are TGTGCCAGCAGCTTACAAACAGGGACCACCTCCTACGAGCAGTACTTC. It translates to CASSLQTGTTSYEQYF. Supplemented by reference TRBV11-1 and TRBJ2-7, the full variable domain reads EAEVAQSPRYKITEKSQAVAFWCDPISGHATLYWYRQILGQGPELLVQFQDESVVDDSQLPKDRFSAERLKGVDSTLKIQPAELGDSAMYLCASSLQTGTTSYEQYFGPGTRLTVT.

This clone was observed a few times. The chain employs TRBV9 and TRBJ2-3; TRBD2 matches 14 bases. The CDR3 is made up of 16 amino acids. Germline V lookup: CDR1 SGDLS, CDR2 YYNGEE. Trimming cost V 3 bases and J 4 bases; bases outside gene matches: 4. DNA of the CDR3: TGTGCCAGCAGCGCTCGACTAGCGGGGGGGCCAGATACGCAGTATTTT. Translating it yields CASSARLAGGPDTQYF.

This clone has more than one count but fewer than ten. The chain carries TRBV19 and TRBJ1-2; D gene uncertain. CDR3 length: 14 residues. Germline-derived CDR1 and CDR2 are LNHDA and SQIVND (reference sequence). V lost 3 bases to trimming and J lost 2 bases, with 10 bases between them. CDR3 nucleotides: TGTGCCAGTAGTATCATGGCAGTCAACTATGGCTACACCTTC. Translating it yields CASSIMAVNYGYTF.

The V and J genes are TRBV29-1 and TRBJ2-5, with 8 bases lining up with TRBD1. Germline CDR1 reads SQVTM; CDR2 reads ANQGSEA. After removal of 8 bases from V and 0 bases from J, the junction contained 5 bases not matched to a gene. There are 13 residues in the CDR3. CDR3 protein: CSTLDRDQETQYF. In DNA form, the CDR3 reads TGCAGCACATTGGACAGGGACCAAGAGACCCAGTACTTC.

This clone has just a few counts. This sequence joins TRBV12-5 and TRBJ2-7; 9 bases match TRBD2. This CDR3 is 14 amino acids long. With V trimmed by 6 bases and J by 3 bases, 6 bases remained unmatched. Germline-derived CDR1 and CDR2 are LGHNT and FRNRAP. The CDR3 DNA reads TGTGCTAGTGGCCCTGGGACTAGCTACTACGAGCAGTACTTC. It specifies CASGPGTSYYEQYF.

The table lists this clone with a few counts. This chain uses TRBV9 with TRBJ2-1, with 9 bases lining up with TRBD2. J lost 3 bases, V lost 4 bases, and 8 bases had no gene match. This CDR3 spans 16 amino acids. Germline CDR1 SGDLS, CDR2 YYNGEE. CDR3 nucleotide sequence: TGTGCCAGCAGCCCGATACTAGCGGGTTTCTACAATGAGCAGTTCTTC. This sequence encodes CASSPILAGFYNEQFF.

The chain joins TRBV29-1 to TRBJ1-5, with D perhaps TRBD1 (6 bases). Deletions cut 4 bases from V and 6 bases from J, with 16 bases between. The CDR3 contains 14 residues. Germline V gives CDR1 SQVTM, CDR2 ANQGSEA. The CDR3 loop reads CSVVAGEGGQPQHF. The CDR3 region has the DNA TGCAGCGTTGTCGCAGGGGAGGGAGGTCAGCCCCAGCATTTT. Using reference TRBV29-1 and TRBJ1-5 for the parts outside the CDR3, the full variable domain is SAVISQKPSRDICQRGTSLTIQCQVDSQVTMMFWYRQQPGQSLTLIATANQGSEATYESGFVIDKFPISRPNLTFSTLTVSNMSPEDSSIYLCSVVAGEGGQPQHFGDGTRLSIL.

V and J are TRBV30 and TRBJ1-1; D possibly corresponds to TRBD1 (5 bases). V was trimmed by 5 bases and J by 1 base, leaving 14 bases between them. Germline V gene data show CDR1 as GTSNPN and CDR2 as SVGIG (reference sequence). The CDR3 has 14 residues. The CDR3 DNA sequence: TGTGCCTGGCTCCCGGGGGGGACGAACACTGAAGCTTTCTTT. Translated, it gives CAWLPGGTNTEAFF.